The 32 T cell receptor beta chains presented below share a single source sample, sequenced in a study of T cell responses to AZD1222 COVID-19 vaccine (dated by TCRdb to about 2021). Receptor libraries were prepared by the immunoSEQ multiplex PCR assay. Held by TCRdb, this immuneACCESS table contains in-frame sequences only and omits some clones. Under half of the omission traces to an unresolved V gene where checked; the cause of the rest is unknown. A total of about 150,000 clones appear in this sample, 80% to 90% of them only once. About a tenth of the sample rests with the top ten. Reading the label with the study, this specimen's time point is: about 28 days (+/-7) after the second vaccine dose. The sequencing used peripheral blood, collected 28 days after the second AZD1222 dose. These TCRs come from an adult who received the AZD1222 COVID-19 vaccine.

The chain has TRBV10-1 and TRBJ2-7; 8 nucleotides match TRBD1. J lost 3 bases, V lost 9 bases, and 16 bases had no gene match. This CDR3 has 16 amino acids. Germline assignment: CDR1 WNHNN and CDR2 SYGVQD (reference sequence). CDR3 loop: CARFKVTGTGIYEQYF. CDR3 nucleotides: TGCGCCAGGTTCAAAGTTACCGGGACAGGCATCTACGAGCAGTACTTC.

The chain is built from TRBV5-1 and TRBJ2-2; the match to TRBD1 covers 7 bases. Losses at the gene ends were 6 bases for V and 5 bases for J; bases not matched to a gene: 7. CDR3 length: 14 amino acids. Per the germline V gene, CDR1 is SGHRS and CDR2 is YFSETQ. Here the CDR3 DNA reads TGCGCCAGCACCTATTGGGACAGTACCGGGGAGCTGTTTTTT. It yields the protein CASTYWDSTGELFF.

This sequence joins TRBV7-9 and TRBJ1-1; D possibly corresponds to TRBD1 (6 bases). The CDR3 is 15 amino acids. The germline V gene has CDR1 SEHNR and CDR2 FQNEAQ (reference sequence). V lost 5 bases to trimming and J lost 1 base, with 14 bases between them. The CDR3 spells CASSPSDRTNTEAFF. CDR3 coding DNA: TGTGCCAGCAGCCCATCAGACAGGACGAACACTGAAGCTTTCTTT.

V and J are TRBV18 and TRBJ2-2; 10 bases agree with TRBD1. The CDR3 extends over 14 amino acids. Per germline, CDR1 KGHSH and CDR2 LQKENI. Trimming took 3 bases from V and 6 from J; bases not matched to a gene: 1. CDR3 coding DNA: TGTGCCAGCTCACCGGGACAGGGGTCCGGGGAGCTGTTTTTT. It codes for CASSPGQGSGELFF.

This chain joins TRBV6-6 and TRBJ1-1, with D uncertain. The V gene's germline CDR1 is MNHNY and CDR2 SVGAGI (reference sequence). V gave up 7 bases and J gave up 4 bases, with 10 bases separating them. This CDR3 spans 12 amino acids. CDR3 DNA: TGTGCCAGCACCCTGGGGTCCACTGAAGCTTTCTTT. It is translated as CASTLGSTEAFF.

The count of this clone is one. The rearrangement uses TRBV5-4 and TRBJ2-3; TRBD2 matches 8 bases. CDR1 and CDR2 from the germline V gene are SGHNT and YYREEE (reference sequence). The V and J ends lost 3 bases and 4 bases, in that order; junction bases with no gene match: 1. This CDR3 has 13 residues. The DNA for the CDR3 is TGTGCCAGCAGCTCGACTAGCGCAGATACGCAGTATTTT. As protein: CASSSTSADTQYF.

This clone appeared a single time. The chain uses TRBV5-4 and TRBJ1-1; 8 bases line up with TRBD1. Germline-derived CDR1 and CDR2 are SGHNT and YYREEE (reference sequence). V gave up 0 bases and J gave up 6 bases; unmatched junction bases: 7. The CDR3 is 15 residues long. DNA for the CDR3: TGTGCCAGCAGCTTGGAGGGTCTCAGGGGGCCTGAAGCTTTCTTT. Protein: CASSLEGLRGPEAFF.

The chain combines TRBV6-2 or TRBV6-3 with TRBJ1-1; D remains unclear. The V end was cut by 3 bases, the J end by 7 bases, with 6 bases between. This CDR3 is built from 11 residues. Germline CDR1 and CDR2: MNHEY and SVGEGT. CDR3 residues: CASSYVFEAFF. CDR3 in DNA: TGTGCCAGCAGTTATGTTTTTGAAGCTTTCTTT.

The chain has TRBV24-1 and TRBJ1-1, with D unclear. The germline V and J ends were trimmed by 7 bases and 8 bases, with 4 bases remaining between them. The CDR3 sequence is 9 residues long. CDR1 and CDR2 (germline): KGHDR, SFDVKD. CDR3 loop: CATSPEAFF. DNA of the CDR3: TGTGCCACCAGCCCCGAAGCTTTCTTT.

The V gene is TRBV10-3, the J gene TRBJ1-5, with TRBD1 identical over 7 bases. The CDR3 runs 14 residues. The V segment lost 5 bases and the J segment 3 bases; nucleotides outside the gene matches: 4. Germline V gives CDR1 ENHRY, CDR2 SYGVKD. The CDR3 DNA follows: TGTGCCATCAGTCCGGGACAGAACAATCAGCCCCAGCATTTT. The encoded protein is CAISPGQNNQPQHF.

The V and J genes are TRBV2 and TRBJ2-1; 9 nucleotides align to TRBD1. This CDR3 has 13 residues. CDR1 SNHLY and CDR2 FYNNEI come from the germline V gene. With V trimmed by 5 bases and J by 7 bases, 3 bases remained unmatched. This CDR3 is CASSPTGGNEQFF. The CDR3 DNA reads TGTGCCAGCAGTCCGACAGGGGGGAATGAGCAGTTCTTC.

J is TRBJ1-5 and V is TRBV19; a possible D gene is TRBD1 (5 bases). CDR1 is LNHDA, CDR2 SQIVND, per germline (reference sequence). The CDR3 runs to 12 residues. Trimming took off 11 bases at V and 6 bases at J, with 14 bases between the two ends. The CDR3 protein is CAGGDGAQPQHF. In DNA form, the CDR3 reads TGTGCCGGGGGGGACGGGGCTCAGCCCCAGCATTTT.

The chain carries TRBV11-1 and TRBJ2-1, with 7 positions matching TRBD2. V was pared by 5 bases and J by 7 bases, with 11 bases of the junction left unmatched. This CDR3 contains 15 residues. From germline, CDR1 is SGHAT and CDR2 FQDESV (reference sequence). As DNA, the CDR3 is TGTGCCAGCAGCCCACCAGCGGGGACGCGGAATGAGCAGTTCTTC. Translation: CASSPPAGTRNEQFF.

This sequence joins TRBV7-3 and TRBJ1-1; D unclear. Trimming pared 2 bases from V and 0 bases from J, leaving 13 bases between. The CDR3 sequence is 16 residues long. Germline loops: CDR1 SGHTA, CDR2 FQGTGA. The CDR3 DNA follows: TGTGCCAGCAGCTTAGGGTCAGCACTAATGAACACTGAAGCTTTCTTT. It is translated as CASSLGSALMNTEAFF.

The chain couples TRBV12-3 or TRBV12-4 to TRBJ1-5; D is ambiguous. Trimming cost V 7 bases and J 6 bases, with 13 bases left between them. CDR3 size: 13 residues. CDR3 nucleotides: TGTGCCAGCACCTCTTTCCTGGCTCAGCCCCAGCATTTT. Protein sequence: CASTSFLAQPQHF.

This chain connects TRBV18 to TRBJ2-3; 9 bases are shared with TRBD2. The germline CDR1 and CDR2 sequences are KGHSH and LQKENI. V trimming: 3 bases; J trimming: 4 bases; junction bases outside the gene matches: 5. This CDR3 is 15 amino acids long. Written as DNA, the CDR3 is TGTGCCAGCTCACCCCAAACTAGCGGGTCAGATACGCAGTATTTT. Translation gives CASSPQTSGSDTQYF.

The CDR3 sequence: CAISRNEGQGNEQYF. DNA of the CDR3: TGTGCCATCAGTCGGAACGAAGGACAGGGGAACGAGCAGTACTTC. The genes are TRBV10-3 and TRBJ2-7, with 9 bases that match TRBD1. Per the germline V gene, CDR1 is ENHRY and CDR2 is SYGVKD. Trimming took 5 bases from V and 5 from J; bases not matched to a gene: 10. The CDR3 has 15 amino acids.

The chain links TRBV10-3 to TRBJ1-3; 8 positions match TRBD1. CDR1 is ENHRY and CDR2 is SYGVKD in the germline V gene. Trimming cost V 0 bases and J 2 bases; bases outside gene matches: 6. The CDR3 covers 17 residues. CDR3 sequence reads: CAISESRTQGAGNTIYF. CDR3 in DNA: TGTGCCATCAGTGAGTCGCGAACACAGGGGGCTGGAAACACCATATATTTT.

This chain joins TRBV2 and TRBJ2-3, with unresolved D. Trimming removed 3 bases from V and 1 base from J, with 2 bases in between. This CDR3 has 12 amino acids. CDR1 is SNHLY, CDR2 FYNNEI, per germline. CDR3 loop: CASSDGTDTQYF. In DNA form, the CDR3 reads TGTGCCAGCAGTGACGGCACAGATACGCAGTATTTT.

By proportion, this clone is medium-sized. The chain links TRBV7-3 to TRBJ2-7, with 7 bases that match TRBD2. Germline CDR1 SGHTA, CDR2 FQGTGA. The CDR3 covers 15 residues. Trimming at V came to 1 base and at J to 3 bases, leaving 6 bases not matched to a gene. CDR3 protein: CASSLKPAGYYEQYF. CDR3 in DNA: TGTGCCAGCAGCTTAAAGCCAGCGGGGTACTACGAGCAGTACTTC.

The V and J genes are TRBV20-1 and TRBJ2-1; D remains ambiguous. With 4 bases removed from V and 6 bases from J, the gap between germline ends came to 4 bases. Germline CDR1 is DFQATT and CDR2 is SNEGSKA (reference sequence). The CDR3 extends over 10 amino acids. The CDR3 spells CSAKGNEQFF. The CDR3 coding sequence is TGCAGTGCTAAAGGCAATGAGCAGTTCTTC.

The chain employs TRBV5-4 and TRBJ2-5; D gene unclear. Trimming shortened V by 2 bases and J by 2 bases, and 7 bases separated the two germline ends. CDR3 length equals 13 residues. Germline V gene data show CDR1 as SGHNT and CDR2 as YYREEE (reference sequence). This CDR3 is CASSFGEQETQYF. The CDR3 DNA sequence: TGTGCCAGCAGCTTTGGGGAACAAGAGACCCAGTACTTC.

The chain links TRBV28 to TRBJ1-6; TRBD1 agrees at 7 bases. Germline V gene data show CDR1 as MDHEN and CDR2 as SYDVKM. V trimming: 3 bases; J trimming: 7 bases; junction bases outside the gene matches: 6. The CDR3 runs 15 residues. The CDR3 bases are TGTGCCAGCAGTTTTACGACAGGGAGAAATTCACCCCTCCACTTT. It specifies CASSFTTGRNSPLHF.

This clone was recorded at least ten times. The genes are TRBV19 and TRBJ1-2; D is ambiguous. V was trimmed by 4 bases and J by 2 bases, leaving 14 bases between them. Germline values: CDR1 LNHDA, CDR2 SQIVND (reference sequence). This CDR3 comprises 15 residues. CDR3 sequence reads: CASSTPAEVNYGYTF. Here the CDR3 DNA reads TGTGCCAGTAGTACTCCCGCGGAGGTGAACTATGGCTACACCTTC.

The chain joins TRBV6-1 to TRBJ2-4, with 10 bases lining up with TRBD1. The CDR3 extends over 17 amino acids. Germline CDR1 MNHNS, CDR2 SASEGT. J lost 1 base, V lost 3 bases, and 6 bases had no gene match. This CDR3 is CASSDPPGQGAKNIQYF. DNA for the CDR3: TGTGCCAGCAGTGACCCCCCGGGACAGGGGGCCAAAAACATTCAGTACTTC.

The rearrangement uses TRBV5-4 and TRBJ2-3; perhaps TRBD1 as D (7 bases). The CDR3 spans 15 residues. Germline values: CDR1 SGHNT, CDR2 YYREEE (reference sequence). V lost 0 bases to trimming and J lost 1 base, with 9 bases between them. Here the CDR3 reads CASSLGRGGTDTQYF. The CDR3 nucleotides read TGTGCCAGCAGCTTGGGCAGGGGGGGCACAGATACGCAGTATTTT.

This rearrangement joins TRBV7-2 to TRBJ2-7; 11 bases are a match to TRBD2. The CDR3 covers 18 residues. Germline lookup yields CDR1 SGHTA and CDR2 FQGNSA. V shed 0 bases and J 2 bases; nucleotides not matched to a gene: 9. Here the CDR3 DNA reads TGTGCCAGCAGCTTAGCCCCTAGCGGGAGGAGTCGGCCCTACGAGCAGTACTTC. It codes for CASSLAPSGRSRPYEQYF. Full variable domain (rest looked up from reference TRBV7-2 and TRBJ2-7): GAGVSQSPSNKVTEKGKDVELRCDPISGHTALYWYRQSLGQGLEFLIYFQGNSAPDKSGLPSDRFSAERTGGSVSTLTIQRTQQEDSAVYLCASSLAPSGRSRPYEQYFGPGTRLTVT.

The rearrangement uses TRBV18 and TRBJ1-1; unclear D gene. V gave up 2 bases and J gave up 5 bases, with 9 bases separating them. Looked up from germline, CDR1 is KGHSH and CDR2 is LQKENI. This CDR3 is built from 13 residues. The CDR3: CASSPKGGTEAFF. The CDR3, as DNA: TGTGCCAGCTCACCAAAAGGAGGTACTGAAGCTTTCTTT.

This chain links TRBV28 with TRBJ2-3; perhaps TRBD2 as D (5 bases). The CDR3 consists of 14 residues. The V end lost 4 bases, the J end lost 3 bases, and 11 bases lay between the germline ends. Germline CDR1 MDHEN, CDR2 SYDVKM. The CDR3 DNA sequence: TGTGCCAGCAGTTCTGCTGGCGGGACAGATACGCAGTATTTT. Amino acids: CASSSAGGTDTQYF.

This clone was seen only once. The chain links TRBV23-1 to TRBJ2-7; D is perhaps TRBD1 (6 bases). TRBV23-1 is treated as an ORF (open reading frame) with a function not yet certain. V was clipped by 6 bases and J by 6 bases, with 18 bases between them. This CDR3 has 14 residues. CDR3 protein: CASRQGQGPGEQYF. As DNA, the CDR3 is TGCGCCAGCAGACAGGGTCAGGGACCAGGCGAGCAGTACTTC.

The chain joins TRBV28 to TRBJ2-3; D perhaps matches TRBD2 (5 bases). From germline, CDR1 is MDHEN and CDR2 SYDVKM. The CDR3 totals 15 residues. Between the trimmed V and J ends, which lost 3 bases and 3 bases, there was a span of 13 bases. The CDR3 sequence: CASSLWGDGTDTQYF. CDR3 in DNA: TGTGCCAGCAGTTTGTGGGGAGATGGTACAGATACGCAGTATTTT.

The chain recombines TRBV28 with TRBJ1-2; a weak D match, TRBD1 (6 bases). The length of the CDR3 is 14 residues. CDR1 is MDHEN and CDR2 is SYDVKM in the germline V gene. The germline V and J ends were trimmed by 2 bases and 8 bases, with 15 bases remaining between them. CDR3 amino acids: CASSLPGGLGGYTF. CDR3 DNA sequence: TGTGCCAGCAGTTTACCGGGGGGCTTAGGGGGCTACACCTTC.